The 25 T cell receptor beta chains given below trace back to one sample, sequenced in a study of cytotoxic CD8 clonotypes in ibrutinib-treated CLL. Here immunoSEQ multiplex PCR was the method, and the copy in TCRdb shows in-frame clones only, minus some. This table has 200,000 to 250,000 clones, about 75% appearing once. The specimen was PBMCs, collected after 12 months of ibrutinib treatment. The source is a human donor with chronic lymphocytic leukemia.

The rearrangement joins TRBV5-1 to TRBJ2-7; 7 bases match TRBD1. Germline CDR1 and CDR2: SGHRS and YFSETQ. The V segment lost 4 bases and the J segment 6 bases; nucleotides outside the gene matches: 4. The CDR3 has 12 residues. The CDR3 protein is CASSNDRAEQYF. The CDR3 nucleotides read TGCGCCAGCAGCAACGACAGGGCCGAGCAGTACTTC.

The chain links TRBV10-3 to TRBJ2-7; 7 nucleotides line up with TRBD2. Germline V gene lookup returns CDR1 ENHRY and CDR2 SYGVKD. V was pared by 4 bases and J by 5 bases, with 8 bases of the junction left unmatched. This CDR3 comprises 14 residues. The CDR3 protein is CAISGQRDSDEQYF. CDR3 sequence (DNA): TGTGCCATCAGTGGGCAGCGGGATAGCGACGAGCAGTACTTC.

The chain couples TRBV6-5 to TRBJ1-2; no reliable D call. In germline, CDR1 is MNHEY, CDR2 SVGAGI. V was trimmed by 6 bases and J by 2 bases, leaving 13 bases between them. The CDR3 covers 14 residues. The CDR3 sequence: CASSFLDGNYGYTF. CDR3 bases: TGTGCCAGCAGCTTCCTTGACGGCAACTATGGCTACACCTTC.

The chain recombines TRBV19 with TRBJ1-2, with TRBD1 identical over 8 bases. V was pared by 3 bases and J by 0 bases, with 9 bases of the junction left unmatched. Germline lookup yields CDR1 LNHDA and CDR2 SQIVND (reference sequence). There are 17 residues in the CDR3. The CDR3 spells CASSIGQGRRTNYGYTF. In DNA, the CDR3 is TGTGCCAGTAGTATCGGACAGGGTAGGAGAACTAACTATGGCTACACCTTC.

The CDR3 DNA follows: TGCGCCAGCAGCAAAGACAGTGCAACTAATGAAAAACTGTTTTTT. This encodes CASSKDSATNEKLFF. The chain recombines TRBV5-1 with TRBJ1-4; weak D call: TRBD1 (5 bases). Germline V gives CDR1 SGHRS, CDR2 YFSETQ. The CDR3 is made up of 15 amino acids. The V end was cut by 4 bases, the J end by 0 bases, with 10 bases between.

This clone was counted once. V usage is TRBV23-1 and J usage is TRBJ2-1; tentative D call: TRBD1 (5 bases). TRBV23-1 is classed as an ORF, of uncertain function. CDR3 size: 17 residues. Trimming cost V 3 bases and J 0 bases, with 15 bases left between them. This CDR3 is CASSHLGVSSSYNEQFF. CDR3 DNA: TGCGCCAGCAGTCATTTAGGGGTGTCGAGCTCCTACAATGAGCAGTTCTTC.

The chain links TRBV6-5 to TRBJ1-6, with 7 bases that match TRBD1. V was pared by 6 bases and J by 9 bases, with 11 bases of the junction left unmatched. The CDR3 loop spans 15 amino acids. CDR1 is MNHEY and CDR2 is SVGAGI in the germline V gene. In DNA form, the CDR3 reads TGTGCCAGCAGCCCCCAGGGGGGGCAGGTTTCACCCCTCCACTTT. Translation: CASSPQGGQVSPLHF.

The J gene is TRBJ1-2, the V gene TRBV5-1; weak D call: TRBD1 (5 bases). The CDR3 spans 15 residues. Germline V gene sequence: CDR1 SGHRS, CDR2 YFSETQ. The V and J ends lost 4 bases and 8 bases respectively, with 21 bases between them. CDR3 residues: CASSPGYDSTGGYTF. CDR3 DNA: TGCGCCAGCAGCCCCGGATACGACAGCACGGGGGGCTACACCTTC.

V and J are TRBV7-9 and TRBJ2-7; 11 positions match TRBD1. This CDR3 region has 15 residues. J was trimmed by 9 bases and V by 5 bases; bases with no gene match: 12. Germline values: CDR1 SEHNR, CDR2 FQNEAQ (reference sequence). The CDR3 nucleotides are TGTGCCAGCAGCAAATCGGACAGGGGGCCTTGGTCGCAGTACTTC. It encodes CASSKSDRGPWSQYF.

This chain joins TRBV6-6 and TRBJ2-2; 9 nucleotides agree with TRBD1. The length of the CDR3 is 15 residues. Germline V gene lookup returns CDR1 MNHNY and CDR2 SVGAGI (reference sequence). V dropped 3 bases and J dropped 5; count of bases not matched to a gene: 4. In DNA form, the CDR3 reads TGTGCCAGCAGTTATATGACAGGGGGTACCGGGGAGCTGTTTTTT. This translates into CASSYMTGGTGELFF.

Here the CDR3 DNA reads TGCGCCAGCAGCCCGGACAGGGGCTACGAGCAGTACTTC. This codes for CASSPDRGYEQYF. The chain joins TRBV5-1 to TRBJ2-7; 9 bases are shared with TRBD1. This CDR3 has 13 residues. Trimming took 4 bases from V and 3 from J; bases not matched to a gene: 2. Germline V gene sequence: CDR1 SGHRS, CDR2 YFSETQ.

The V gene is TRBV6-5, the J gene TRBJ2-5; D gene ambiguous. The CDR3 extends over 12 amino acids. With 7 bases removed from V and 0 bases from J, the gap between germline ends came to 6 bases. CDR1 and CDR2 (germline): MNHEY, SVGAGI. CDR3 sequence (DNA): TGTGCCAGCACCCCGAACCAAGAGACCCAGTACTTC. This encodes CASTPNQETQYF.

This chain connects TRBV19 to TRBJ2-2; 9 nucleotides align to TRBD1. Germline V gene lookup returns CDR1 LNHDA and CDR2 SQIVND (reference sequence). This CDR3 region has 15 residues. V trimming: 7 bases; J trimming: 4 bases; junction bases outside the gene matches: 7. CDR3 region: CASTPNRGRTGELFF. In DNA, the CDR3 is TGTGCCAGTACCCCGAACAGGGGGCGCACCGGGGAGCTGTTTTTT.

This rearrangement joins TRBV4-1 to TRBJ2-1; tentative D call: TRBD1 (6 bases). The ends were cut back, 3 bases at V and 6 bases at J, with 12 bases in the middle. The CDR3 consists of 14 residues. Germline V gene data show CDR1 as MGHRA and CDR2 as YSYEKL. In DNA form, the CDR3 reads TGCGCCAGCAGCCAGCCAAGGGGGTTCAATGAGCAGTTCTTC. Amino acids: CASSQPRGFNEQFF.

This chain links TRBV7-9 with TRBJ2-7, with 10 positions matching TRBD2. J gave up 0 bases and V 4 bases, and 6 bases lay outside the gene matches. CDR1 and CDR2 (germline): SEHNR, FQNEAQ (reference sequence). This CDR3 has 16 amino acids. The CDR3 sequence is CASSYLGTSVSYEQYF. In nucleotides, the CDR3 is TGTGCCAGCAGCTATCTTGGGACTAGCGTCTCCTACGAGCAGTACTTC.

The chain employs TRBV27 and TRBJ1-1; D unclear. The CDR3 loop spans 16 amino acids. V lost 1 base and J lost 3, with 15 bases in between. CDR1 and CDR2 (germline): MNHEY, SMNVEV (reference sequence). The CDR3 nucleotides read TGTGCCAGCAGTTTATATCCCCCTACTTGGGACACTGAAGCTTTCTTT. Residues: CASSLYPPTWDTEAFF.

The genes are TRBV29-1 and TRBJ2-7, with 9 bases aligning to TRBD2. The J segment lost 3 bases and the V segment lost 7 bases, leaving 7 bases of the junction unmatched. The CDR3 totals 13 residues. Germline CDR1 is SQVTM and CDR2 is ANQGSEA. The CDR3 protein is CSASQTSGYEQYF. The CDR3 DNA reads TGCAGCGCATCTCAGACTAGCGGCTACGAGCAGTACTTC.

This clone has more than one count but fewer than ten. This chain connects TRBV27 to TRBJ1-2, with D unresolved. Germline values: CDR1 MNHEY, CDR2 SMNVEV (reference sequence). Trimming took 4 bases from V and 4 from J, leaving 10 bases between them. CDR3 size: 13 residues. The CDR3 nucleotides are TGTGCCAGCAGTTCGGGCAGGAGCTATGGCTACACCTTC. Encoded protein: CASSSGRSYGYTF.

This clone has just one count. This chain links TRBV7-9 with TRBJ1-2; D is undetermined. The CDR3 consists of 17 residues. Germline V gene data show CDR1 as SEHNR and CDR2 as FQNEAQ (reference sequence). Trimming took off 4 bases at V and 2 bases at J, with 20 bases between the two ends. CDR3 amino acids: CASSSSEDPLGNYGYTF. CDR3 nucleotide sequence: TGTGCCAGCAGCTCGTCGGAGGACCCCTTAGGGAACTATGGCTACACCTTC.

The chain combines TRBV20-1 with TRBJ1-5; no definite D call. This CDR3 has 11 amino acids. Between the trimmed V and J ends, which lost 1 base and 4 bases, there was a span of 2 bases. CDR1 and CDR2 (germline): DFQATT, SNEGSKA (reference sequence). The CDR3 loop reads CSARGNQPQHF. The CDR3 DNA sequence: TGCAGTGCTAGAGGTAATCAGCCCCAGCATTTT.

This clone was observed a single time. V and J are TRBV2 and TRBJ1-5, with a weak D call TRBD1 (6 bases). The CDR3 contains 15 residues. Germline assignment: CDR1 SNHLY and CDR2 FYNNEI. Trimming shortened V by 2 bases and J by 7 bases, and 15 bases separated the two germline ends. CDR3 loop: CASSEYLGGPQPQHF. CDR3 bases: TGTGCCAGCAGTGAATATTTAGGGGGGCCCCAGCCCCAGCATTTT.

The gene calls are TRBV7-3 and TRBJ1-5; D remains unclear. Germline loops: CDR1 SGHTA, CDR2 FQGTGA. The CDR3 loop spans 15 amino acids. With 2 bases removed from V and 0 bases from J, the gap between germline ends came to 8 bases. CDR3 in DNA: TGTGCCAGCAGCTTACATCCGAATAGCAATCAGCCCCAGCATTTT. Amino acids: CASSLHPNSNQPQHF.

The V and J genes are TRBV10-2 and TRBJ2-1; TRBD2 matches at 11 bases. Germline loops: CDR1 WSHSY, CDR2 SAAADI. The V gene end was trimmed by 6 bases and the J gene end by 6 bases; junction bases not matched to a gene: 10. This CDR3 region has 16 residues. CDR3 region: CASSILAGGQGNEQFF. CDR3 in DNA: TGCGCCAGCAGCATTCTAGCGGGGGGCCAGGGCAATGAGCAGTTCTTC.

As to this clone: Different DNA sequences within this sample yield the same CDR3. The V call is TRBV18, the J call TRBJ1-3; D is undetermined. Deletions cut 1 base from V and 4 bases from J, with 8 bases between. Germline assignment: CDR1 KGHSH and CDR2 LQKENI. The CDR3 is 14 residues long. This chain's CDR3 is CASSPQASGNTIYF. The CDR3 bases are TGTGCCAGCTCACCACAGGCCTCCGGAAACACCATATATTTT. The complete variable domain, with remaining parts taken from reference TRBV18 and TRBJ1-3, reads NAGVMQNPRHLVRRRGQEARLRCSPMKGHSHVYWYRQLPEEGLKFMVYLQKENIIDESGMPKERFSAEFPKEGPSILRIQQVVRGDSAAYFCASSPQASGNTIYFGEGSWLTVV.

The chain combines TRBV11-2 with TRBJ1-2; D is possibly TRBD1 (5 bases). Germline values: CDR1 SGHAT, CDR2 FQNNGV. V gave up 5 bases and J gave up 4 bases, with 8 bases separating them. This CDR3 has 12 amino acids. The CDR3 nucleotides are TGTGCCAGCAGCCCAGGGTCCTATGGCTACACCTTC. It encodes CASSPGSYGYTF.